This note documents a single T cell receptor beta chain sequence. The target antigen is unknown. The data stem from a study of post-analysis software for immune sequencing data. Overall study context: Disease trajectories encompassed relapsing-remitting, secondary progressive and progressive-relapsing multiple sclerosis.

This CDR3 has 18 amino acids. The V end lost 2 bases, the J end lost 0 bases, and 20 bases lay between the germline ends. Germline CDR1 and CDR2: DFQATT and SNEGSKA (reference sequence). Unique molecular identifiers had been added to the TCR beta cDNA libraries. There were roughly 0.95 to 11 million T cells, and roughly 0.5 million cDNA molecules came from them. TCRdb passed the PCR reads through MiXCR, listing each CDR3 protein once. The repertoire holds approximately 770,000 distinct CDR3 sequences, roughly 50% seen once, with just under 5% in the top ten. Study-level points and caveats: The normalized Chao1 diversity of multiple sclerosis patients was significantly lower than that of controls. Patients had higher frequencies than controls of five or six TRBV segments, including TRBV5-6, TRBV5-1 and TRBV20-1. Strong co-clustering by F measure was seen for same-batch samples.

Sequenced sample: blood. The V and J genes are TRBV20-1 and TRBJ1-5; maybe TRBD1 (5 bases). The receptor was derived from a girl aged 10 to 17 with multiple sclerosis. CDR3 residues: CSARSRYRGVRSNQPQHF. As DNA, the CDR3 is TGCAGTGCTAGATCCCGATATAGGGGCGTACGTAGCAATCAGCCCCAGCATTTT.